What follows are 28 T cell receptor beta chains derived from one specimen sequenced in a study of vaccination and CD4 T cells after COVID-19 (dated by TCRdb to the early 2020s). Library preparation was by PCR. Sequencing took place on an Illumina iSeq 100. At the Johns Hopkins FTIC core, DNA from the cultured CD4+ T cells underwent TCR sequencing with the Oncomine TCR Beta short-read assay. TCRdb reprocessing: public reads trimmed at Q25 with fastp, clones called with MiXCR, in-frame beta chains kept. Duplicate CDR3 protein sequences are folded into a single record with the most common DNA and genes. The sample table records 22,000 or so distinct CDR3 sequences; around a third of these occur just once. The top ten hold roughly 11% of the sample. Sample time point, as interpreted from the label and publication: late sampling 161 to 241 days after vaccination in three convalescent patients. The sample's treatment or condition label, in plain terms: approximately 9-day PBMC culture with coronavirus spike peptide pools or control peptides (ViraFEST assay).

Their specific antigens are unknown. The sample in question was CD4+ T cells from blood, cultured in vitro, obtained about 7 months after SARS-CoV-2 vaccination. Source of these receptors: a human donor who had recovered from COVID-19.

The gene calls are TRBV6-1 and TRBJ2-7; D not certain. Germline V CDR1 and CDR2: MNHNS, SASEGT. Trimming left V 5 bases short and J 0 bases short, with 14 bases between. This CDR3 spans 15 amino acids. The CDR3 nucleotides read TGTGCCAGCAGTCCTCGGACGGAAAGCTCCTACGAGCAGTACTTC. It translates to CASSPRTESSYEQYF.

The chain uses TRBV20-1 and TRBJ2-1; D unresolved. The CDR3 is 14 amino acids. The V and J ends lost 5 bases and 5 bases respectively, with 16 bases between them. The germline gives CDR1 DFQATT, CDR2 SNEGSKA (reference sequence). The DNA of the CDR3 is TGCAGTGCTCCCAAGAGAGAGCTGGACAATGAGCAGTTCTTC. Translation gives CSAPKRELDNEQFF.

The chain combines TRBV20-1 with TRBJ2-3; 9 bases align to TRBD2. J was trimmed by 3 bases and V by 0 bases; bases with no gene match: 13. The CDR3 totals 18 residues. The germline CDR1 and CDR2 sequences are DFQATT and SNEGSKA (reference sequence). CDR3 nucleotides: TGCAGTGCTAGAGATCACCGCCGGCTAGCGGGAATGACAGATACGCAGTATTTT. It yields the protein CSARDHRRLAGMTDTQYF.

V and J are TRBV6-1 and TRBJ2-3; no clear D gene. The CDR3 runs 13 residues. Germline CDR1 is MNHNS and CDR2 is SASEGT. Between the trimmed V and J ends, which lost 8 bases and 2 bases, there was a span of 11 bases. The CDR3 DNA sequence: TGTGCCAGCGCCCCACCAGCCACAGATACGCAGTATTTT. It translates to CASAPPATDTQYF.

This clonotype is classed as medium-sized. The chain combines TRBV12-3 or TRBV12-4 with TRBJ2-5; a weak D match, TRBD2 (7 bases). Trimming cost V 2 bases and J 3 bases, with 13 bases left between them. The CDR3 is 15 amino acids. The CDR3 is CASSLFSGGEETQYF. CDR3 bases: TGTGCCAGCAGTTTATTCTCGGGGGGCGAAGAGACCCAGTACTTC.

In its sample, this clonotype was seen a few times. This chain uses TRBV7-2 with TRBJ1-5; tentative D call: TRBD1 (6 bases). The CDR3 spans 15 residues. Germline V gene sequence: CDR1 SGHTA, CDR2 FQGNSA. The V end was cut by 4 bases, the J end by 4 bases, with 14 bases between. The CDR3 loop reads CASSSGTRENQPQHF. In nucleotides, the CDR3 is TGTGCCAGCAGCTCCGGGACAAGGGAAAATCAGCCCCAGCATTTT.

Remarks on this clonotype: At one end the junction does not follow the germline gene, possibly because of a read error. CDR3 in DNA: TGTGCCAGCAGCTTAAGGGCTAGCGGGAGCACAGATGCGCAGTATTTT. It yields the protein CASSLRASGSTDAQYF. This chain joins TRBV7-8 and TRBJ2-3, with 10 bases that match TRBD2. This CDR3 contains 16 residues. Per germline, CDR1 SGHVS and CDR2 FQNEAQ.

The chain is built from TRBV7-2 and TRBJ2-2; maybe TRBD1 (6 bases). Germline V gene data show CDR1 as SGHTA and CDR2 as FQGNSA. CDR3 length: 13 amino acids. V lost 9 bases and J 1 base, leaving 9 bases between the germline ends. The CDR3 sequence is CARKQGNTGELFF. In DNA form, the CDR3 reads TGTGCCAGGAAACAGGGGAACACCGGGGAGCTGTTTTTT.

The rearrangement links TRBV4-3 to TRBJ2-3; perhaps D is TRBD1 or TRBD2 (6 bases each). V was cut by 4 bases and J by 2 bases, with 13 bases left in between. Germline V lookup: CDR1 LGHNA, CDR2 YSLEER. The length of the CDR3 is 15 residues. The CDR3 region has the DNA TGCGCCAGCAGCCTGTTGGCGGGACACACAGATACGCAGTATTTT. It specifies CASSLLAGHTDTQYF.

This clonotype was observed a few times. This chain uses TRBV20-1 with TRBJ1-6; 8 bases agree with TRBD1. The CDR3 covers 13 residues. Trimming removed 5 bases from V and 7 bases from J; junction bases left unmatched: 4. The germline gives CDR1 DFQATT, CDR2 SNEGSKA (reference sequence). CDR3 DNA sequence: TGCAGTGCTGTGGGACAGGCCAATTCACCCCTCCACTTT. This gives the protein CSAVGQANSPLHF.

The table lists this clonotype with a few counts. The chain links TRBV21-1 to TRBJ2-7; TRBD1 is the table's D call and was not checked against the DNA. TRBV21-1 has pseudogene status. This CDR3 contains 12 residues. CDR3 nucleotide sequence: TGTGCCAGCAGGGGCGTGTCCTACGAGCAGTACTTC. Translating gives CASRGVSYEQYF.

This clonotype showed up just a few times. One end of the junction is discordant with germline, which a read error may explain. The V and J genes are TRBV5-8 and TRBJ2-5, with D hard to call. In germline, CDR1 is SGHTS, CDR2 YDEGEE. This CDR3 has 12 amino acids. The CDR3 is CASSLVGETQYF. CDR3 nucleotides: TGTGCCAGCAGTTTGGTGGGCGAGACCCAGTACTTC.

The V and J genes are TRBV15 and TRBJ2-1; possible D gene TRBD2, 7 bases. Germline loops: CDR1 LNHNV, CDR2 YYDKDF (reference sequence). The CDR3 consists of 15 residues. The germline V and J ends were trimmed by 9 bases and 3 bases, with 18 bases remaining between them. The CDR3 protein is CATSRGGGYYNEQFF. The CDR3 DNA follows: TGTGCCACTTCTAGGGGGGGAGGGTACTACAATGAGCAGTTCTTC.

V gene TRBV7-6 combines with J gene TRBJ2-3; D perhaps matches TRBD1 (5 bases). In germline, CDR1 is SGHVS, CDR2 FNYEAQ. CDR3 size: 14 residues. V lost 2 bases to trimming and J lost 2 bases, with 8 bases between them. The DNA of the CDR3 is TGTGCCAGCAGCTTATTAGGGGACACAGATACGCAGTATTTT. It encodes CASSLLGDTDTQYF.

This clonotype was found a few times. The chain joins TRBV6-5 to TRBJ2-5; possibly TRBD1 for D (5 bases). CDR1 and CDR2 (germline): MNHEY, SVGAGI. This CDR3 is 17 amino acids long. Trimming left V 0 bases short and J 1 base short, with 15 bases between. CDR3 in amino acids: CASSYSSYTTVQETQYF. CDR3 in DNA: TGTGCCAGCAGTTACTCGAGCTATACGACAGTCCAAGAGACCCAGTACTTC.

CDR3 nucleotide sequence: TGTGCCAGCAGCCTCGGGACAGAAGCCTACGAGCAGTACTTC. It codes for CASSLGTEAYEQYF. The chain uses TRBV5-4 and TRBJ2-7, with 7 nucleotides matching TRBD1. The junction had 6 bases not matched to a gene; V was cut back by 4 bases and J by 2 bases. The germline gives CDR1 SGHNT, CDR2 YYREEE (reference sequence). The CDR3 loop spans 14 amino acids. Combining the CDR3 with reference TRBV5-4 and TRBJ2-7 gives the whole variable domain ETGVTQSPTHLIKTRGQQVTLRCSSQSGHNTVSWYQQALGQGPQFIFQYYREEENGRGNFPPRFSGLQFPNYSSELNVNALELDDSALYLCASSLGTEAYEQYFGPGTRLTVT.

The rearrangement joins TRBV6-1 to TRBJ1-1; D uncertain. This CDR3 is built from 16 residues. Germline-derived CDR1 and CDR2 are MNHNS and SASEGT. V shed 6 bases and J shed 0 bases, with 17 bases lying between them. CDR3 coding DNA: TGTGCCAGCAGATCTCGACGAGGCTCCCTGAACACTGAAGCTTTCTTT. Translating gives CASRSRRGSLNTEAFF.

The CDR3 DNA reads as TGTGCCAGCAGCCCTGGGGGGAACACCGGGGAGCTGTTTTTT. This translates into CASSPGGNTGELFF. The rearrangement joins TRBV7-9 to TRBJ2-2; the D gene could be TRBD1 or TRBD2 (5 bases each). This CDR3 contains 14 residues. Per the germline V gene, CDR1 is SEHNR and CDR2 is FQNEAQ (reference sequence). Trimming stripped 5 bases from V and 1 base from J, with 8 bases between.

Relative to its sample, this clonotype is medium-sized. This rearrangement joins TRBV7-6 to TRBJ1-5; D is uncertain. CDR1 SGHVS and CDR2 FNYEAQ come from the germline V gene. The CDR3 length is 13 residues. V was cut by 3 bases and J by 0 bases, with 3 bases left in between. CDR3 region: CASSFASNQPQHF. As DNA, the CDR3 is TGTGCCAGCAGCTTCGCTAGCAATCAGCCCCAGCATTTT.

This clonotype has a handful of counts. The chain joins TRBV1 to TRBJ2-3; the D call in the table, TRBD2, was not verified against the DNA. TRBV1 is annotated as a pseudogene. CDR3 length: 15 amino acids. In nucleotides, the CDR3 is TGCACCAGGGAGGGCCGGGGAAGAAGCACAGATACGCAGTATTTT. Translating it yields CTREGRGRSTDTQYF.

This clonotype was seen ten or more times. The chain links TRBV27 to TRBJ2-7; D ambiguous. Trimming took 6 bases from V and 3 from J, leaving 18 bases between them. CDR1 is MNHEY and CDR2 is SMNVEV in the germline V gene (reference sequence). The CDR3 has 15 amino acids. In nucleotides, the CDR3 is TGTGCCAGCAGATCAGCAGGAAGACCGGACTACGAGCAGTACTTC. It codes for CASRSAGRPDYEQYF.

V gene TRBV7-2 combines with J gene TRBJ2-3, with D possibly being TRBD1 (6 bases). There are 14 residues in the CDR3. V was pared by 1 base and J by 6 bases, with 11 bases between. Germline V gene lookup returns CDR1 SGHTA and CDR2 FQGNSA. CDR3 in DNA: TGTGCCAGCAGCTTAGGGGGGCCGTTGGATACGCAGTATTTT. This sequence encodes CASSLGGPLDTQYF.

The chain couples TRBV20-1 to TRBJ2-7; TRBD1 might be the D (6 bases). V lost 3 bases, J lost 4 bases, and 19 bases lay in between. Looked up from germline, CDR1 is DFQATT and CDR2 is SNEGSKA (reference sequence). The CDR3 sequence is 15 residues long. The CDR3 DNA follows: TGCAGTGCTAGGGCCCCCGGACAGATCGTTTACGAGCAGTACTTC. This encodes CSARAPGQIVYEQYF.

This clonotype was seen a handful of times. The CDR3 nucleotides are TGCAGTGCTAGAGATAAAGGAAGCTCCTACGAGCAGTACTTC. Translating gives CSARDKGSSYEQYF. The chain is built from TRBV20-1 and TRBJ2-7; D call uncertain. This CDR3 is 14 amino acids long. V dropped 0 bases and J dropped 0 bases, with 9 bases sitting between them. CDR1 and CDR2 (germline): DFQATT, SNEGSKA (reference sequence).

This clonotype was detected only a few times. This chain connects TRBV6-1 to TRBJ2-7, with D perhaps matching TRBD1 (6 bases). Trimming shortened V by 6 bases and J by 1 base, and 13 bases separated the two germline ends. The CDR3 runs to 14 residues. From germline, CDR1 is MNHNS and CDR2 SASEGT. CDR3 in amino acids: CASSQDRLSYEQYF. The CDR3 DNA reads as TGTGCCAGCAGCCAGGACAGACTATCCTACGAGCAGTACTTC.

The chain carries TRBV11-3 and TRBJ2-7; no firm D call. This CDR3 spans 16 amino acids. Between the trimmed V and J ends, which lost 2 bases and 3 bases, there was a span of 17 bases. CDR1 is SGHNT and CDR2 is YENEEA in the germline V gene. In DNA form, the CDR3 reads TGTGCCAGCAGCTTACCCTTTCGTGGGCGGCACTACGAGCAGTACTTC. It is translated as CASSLPFRGRHYEQYF.

Only a few counts were recorded for this clonotype. The genes are TRBV7-2 and TRBJ2-1; possibly TRBD2 for D (6 bases). The CDR3 covers 14 residues. V dropped 1 base and J dropped 5 bases, with 9 bases sitting between them. The germline CDR1 and CDR2 sequences are SGHTA and FQGNSA. The DNA of the CDR3 is TGTGCCAGCAGCTTAGTGGGACTTAACAATGAGCAGTTCTTC. Translation gives CASSLVGLNNEQFF.

The chain joins TRBV28 to TRBJ1-5, with a tentative D call TRBD1 (6 bases). Looked up from germline, CDR1 is MDHEN and CDR2 is SYDVKM. The CDR3 length is 15 residues. Trimming stripped 5 bases from V and 2 bases from J, with 13 bases between. Here the CDR3 reads CASSTGFRGNQPQHF. CDR3 nucleotide sequence: TGTGCCAGCAGTACAGGGTTCCGGGGCAATCAGCCCCAGCATTTT.